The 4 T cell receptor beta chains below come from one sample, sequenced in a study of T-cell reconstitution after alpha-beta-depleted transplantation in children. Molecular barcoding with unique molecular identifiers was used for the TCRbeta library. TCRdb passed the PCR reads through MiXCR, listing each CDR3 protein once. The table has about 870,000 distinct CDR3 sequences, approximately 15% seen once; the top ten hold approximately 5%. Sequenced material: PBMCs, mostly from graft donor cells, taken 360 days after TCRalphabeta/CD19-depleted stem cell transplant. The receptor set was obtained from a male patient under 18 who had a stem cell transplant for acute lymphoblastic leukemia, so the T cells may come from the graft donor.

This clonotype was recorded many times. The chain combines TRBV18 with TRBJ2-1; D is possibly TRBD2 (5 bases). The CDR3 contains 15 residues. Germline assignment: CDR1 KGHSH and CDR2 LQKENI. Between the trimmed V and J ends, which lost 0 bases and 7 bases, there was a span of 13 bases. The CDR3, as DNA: TGTGCCAGCTCACCACCGAAATCTCGAGGGAATGAGCAGTTCTTC. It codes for CASSPPKSRGNEQFF. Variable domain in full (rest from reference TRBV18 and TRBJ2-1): NAGVMQNPRHLVRRRGQEARLRCSPMKGHSHVYWYRQLPEEGLKFMVYLQKENIIDESGMPKERFSAEFPKEGPSILRIQQVVRGDSAAYFCASSPPKSRGNEQFFGPGTRLTVL.

As DNA, the CDR3 is TGCAGCCCCTGCGGAGGGTGGAGGAACAAGACGTCCAAAAACATTCAGTACTTC. It specifies CSPCGGWRNKTSKNIQYF. This sequence joins TRBV29-1 and TRBJ2-4; D may be TRBD2 (6 bases). Trimming cost V 8 bases and J 2 bases, with 28 bases left between them. Germline V lookup: CDR1 SQVTM, CDR2 ANQGSEA. The CDR3 covers 18 residues.

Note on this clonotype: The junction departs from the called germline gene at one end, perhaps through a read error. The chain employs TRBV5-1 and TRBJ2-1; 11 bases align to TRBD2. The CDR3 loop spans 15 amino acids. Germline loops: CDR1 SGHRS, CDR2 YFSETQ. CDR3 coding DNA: TGCGCCAGCGGCTTGCAGATAGCGGGAGGGGGTGAGCAGTTCTTC. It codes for CASGLQIAGGGEQFF. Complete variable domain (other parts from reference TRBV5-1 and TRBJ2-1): KAGVTQTPRYLIKTRGQQVTLSCSPISGHRSVSWYQQTPGQGLQFLFEYFSETQRNKGNFPGRFSGRQFSNSRSEMNVSTLELGDSALYLCASGLQIAGGGEQFFGPGTRLTVL.

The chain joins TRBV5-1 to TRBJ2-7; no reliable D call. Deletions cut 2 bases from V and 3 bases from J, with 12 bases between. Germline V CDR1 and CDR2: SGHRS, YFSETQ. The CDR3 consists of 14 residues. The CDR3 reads CASSFSGHNYEQYF. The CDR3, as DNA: TGCGCCAGCAGCTTCTCGGGTCACAACTACGAGCAGTACTTC.